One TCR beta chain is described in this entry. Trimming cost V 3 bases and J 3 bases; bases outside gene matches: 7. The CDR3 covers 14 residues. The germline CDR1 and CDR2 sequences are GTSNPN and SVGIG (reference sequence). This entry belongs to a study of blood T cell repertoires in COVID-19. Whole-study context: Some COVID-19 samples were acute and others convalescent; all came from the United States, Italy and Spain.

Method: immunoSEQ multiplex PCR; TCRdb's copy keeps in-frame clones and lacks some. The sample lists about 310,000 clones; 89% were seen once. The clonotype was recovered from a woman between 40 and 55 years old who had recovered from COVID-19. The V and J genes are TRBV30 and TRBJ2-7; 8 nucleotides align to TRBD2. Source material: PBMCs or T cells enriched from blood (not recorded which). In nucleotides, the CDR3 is TGTGCCTGGAGGGCGGGGGGCCCTATCTACGAGCAGTACTTC. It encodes CAWRAGGPIYEQYF. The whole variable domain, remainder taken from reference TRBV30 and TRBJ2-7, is SQTIHQWPATLVQPVGSPLSLECTVEGTSNPNLYWYRQAAGRGLQLLFYSVGIGQISSEVPQNLSASRPQDRQFILSSKKLLLSDSGFYLCAWRAGGPIYEQYFGPGTRLTVT.